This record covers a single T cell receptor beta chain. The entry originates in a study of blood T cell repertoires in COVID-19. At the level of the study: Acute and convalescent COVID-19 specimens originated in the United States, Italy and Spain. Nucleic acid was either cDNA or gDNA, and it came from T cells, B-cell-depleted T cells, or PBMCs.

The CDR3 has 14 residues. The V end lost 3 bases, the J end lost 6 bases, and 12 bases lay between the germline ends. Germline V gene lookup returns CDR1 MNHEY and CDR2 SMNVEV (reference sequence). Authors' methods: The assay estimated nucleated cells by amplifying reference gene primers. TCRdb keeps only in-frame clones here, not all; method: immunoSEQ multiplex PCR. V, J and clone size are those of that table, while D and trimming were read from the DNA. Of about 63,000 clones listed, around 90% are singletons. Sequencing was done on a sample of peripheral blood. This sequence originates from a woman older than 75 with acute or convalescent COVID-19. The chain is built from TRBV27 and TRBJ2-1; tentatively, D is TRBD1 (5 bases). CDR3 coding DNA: TGTGCCAGCAGTTTGTCTCAGGGTCCCAATGAGCAGTTCTTC. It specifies CASSLSQGPNEQFF.